This T cell receptor (beta chain) was recovered during a study of patients and donors after allogeneic stem cell transplantation. Each CDR3 protein gets one entry after TCRdb re-called the RT-PCR reads with MiXCR. The table shows 920,000 or so distinct CDR3 sequences, with about a sixth occurring only once. The TCR sequence derives from a human donor who was either an allogeneic HSCT recipient or a stem cell or donor lymphocyte infusion donor (not recorded which). It is not recorded whose cells these are; they may come from a transplant donor. The sample comprised blood, either unsorted or a sorted T cell fraction (not recorded which).

The CDR3 DNA is TGTGCCAGCAGCAAAAAGAAAGATACGCAGTATTTT. This translates into CASSKKKDTQYF. The V and J genes are TRBV21-1 and TRBJ2-3. TRBV21-1 is deemed a pseudogene. The CDR3 length is 12 residues.